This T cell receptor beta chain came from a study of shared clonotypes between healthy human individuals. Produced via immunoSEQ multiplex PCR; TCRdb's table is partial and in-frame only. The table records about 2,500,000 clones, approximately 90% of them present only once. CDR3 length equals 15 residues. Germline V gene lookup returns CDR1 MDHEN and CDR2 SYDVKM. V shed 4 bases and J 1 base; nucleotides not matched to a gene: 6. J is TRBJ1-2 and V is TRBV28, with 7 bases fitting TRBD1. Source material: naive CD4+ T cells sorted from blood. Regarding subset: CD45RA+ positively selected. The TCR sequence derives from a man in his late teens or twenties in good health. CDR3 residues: CASSSQGGRNYGYTF. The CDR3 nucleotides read TGTGCCAGCAGTTCCCAGGGGGGGCGTAACTATGGCTACACCTTC.